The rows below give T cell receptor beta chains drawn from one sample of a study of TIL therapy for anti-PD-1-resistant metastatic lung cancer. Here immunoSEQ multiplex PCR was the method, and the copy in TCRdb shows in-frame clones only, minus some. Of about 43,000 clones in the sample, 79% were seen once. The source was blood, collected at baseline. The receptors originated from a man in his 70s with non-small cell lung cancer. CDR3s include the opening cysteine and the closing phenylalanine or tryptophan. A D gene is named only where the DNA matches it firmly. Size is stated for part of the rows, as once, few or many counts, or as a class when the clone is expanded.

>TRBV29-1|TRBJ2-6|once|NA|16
TGCAGCGTTGGCAGACCGGGCTCCTCCGGGGCCAACGTCCTGACTTTC
CSVGRPGSSGANVLTF
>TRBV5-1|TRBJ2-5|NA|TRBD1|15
TGCGCCAGCAGCTTGCCGACAGGGTTATATGAGACCCAGTACTTC
CASSLPTGLYETQYF
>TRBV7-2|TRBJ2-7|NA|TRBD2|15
TGTGCCAGCAGCTTAGGGCTAGCGGGAGTGTATGAGCAGTACTTC
CASSLGLAGVYEQYF
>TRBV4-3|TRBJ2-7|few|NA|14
TGCGCCAGCAGCCAAGATTTCCAGGGCTACGAGCAGTACTTC
CASSQDFQGYEQYF
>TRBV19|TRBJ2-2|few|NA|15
TGTGCCAGTAGTCAGGACGGGCTGAACACCGGGGAGCTGTTTTTT
CASSQDGLNTGELFF
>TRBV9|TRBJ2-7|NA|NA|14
TGTGCCAGCAGCGCGGAGGGGTTGCAAGGCGAGCAGTACTTC
CASSAEGLQGEQYF
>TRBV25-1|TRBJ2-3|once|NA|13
TGTGCCAGCAGTCGGGGTGGCACAGATACGCAGTATTTT
CASSRGGTDTQYF
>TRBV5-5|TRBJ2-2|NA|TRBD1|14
TGTGCCAGCAGGACAGGGTCGAACACCGGGGAGCTGTTTTTT
CASRTGSNTGELFF
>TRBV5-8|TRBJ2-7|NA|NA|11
TGTGCCAGCAGCTTGGGTAGAAGTCAGTACTTC
CASSLGRSQYF
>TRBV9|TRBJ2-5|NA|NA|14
TGTGCCAGCAGCGGGATCGGAGTCCAAGAGACCCAGTACTTC
CASSGIGVQETQYF
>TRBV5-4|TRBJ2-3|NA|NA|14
TGTGCCAGCAGCTTGTCGGGGAGGACAGATACGCAGTATTTT
CASSLSGRTDTQYF
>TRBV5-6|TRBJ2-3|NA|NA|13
TGTGCCAGCAGCCCGGTCAGCACAGATACGCAGTATTTT
CASSPVSTDTQYF
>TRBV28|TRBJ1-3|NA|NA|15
TGTGCCAGCAGTTCCCGGACGGGCTCTGGAAACACCATATATTTT
CASSSRTGSGNTIYF
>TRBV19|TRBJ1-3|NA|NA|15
TGTGCCAGTACTATCGGGTCGAGCTCTGGAAACACCATATATTTT
CASTIGSSSGNTIYF
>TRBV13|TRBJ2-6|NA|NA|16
TGTGCCAGCAGCTTACTGGGAGGCTCTGGGGCCAACGTCCTGACTTTC
CASSLLGGSGANVLTF
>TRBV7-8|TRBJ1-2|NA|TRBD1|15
TGTGCCAGCAGCTTATTCGACAGGGTCAGCTATGGCTACACCTTC
CASSLFDRVSYGYTF
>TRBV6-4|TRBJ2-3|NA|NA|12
TGTGCCAGCAGTGACGCCGGCTATACGCAGTATTTT
CASSDAGYTQYF
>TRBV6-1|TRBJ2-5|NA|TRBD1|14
TGTGCCAGCAGGACGGGACAGGGGCTGGAGACCCAGTACTTC
CASRTGQGLETQYF
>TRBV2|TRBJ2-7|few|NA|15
TGTGCCACTCGTTCCAGGCAGGGTGGAGGGCAAGAGCAGTACTTC
CATRSRQGGGQEQYF
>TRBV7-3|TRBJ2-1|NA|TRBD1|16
TGTGCCAGCAGACCCGGACAGGGGGCCTCCTACAATGAGCAGTTCTTC
CASRPGQGASYNEQFF
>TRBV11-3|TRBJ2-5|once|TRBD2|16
TGTGCCAGCAGCCCCGGGACTAGCGGGACCCAAGAGACCCAGTACTTC
CASSPGTSGTQETQYF
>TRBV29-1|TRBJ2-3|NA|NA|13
TGCAGCGTCCTTTTAGACCCGGGCAATACGCAGTATTTT
CSVLLDPGNTQYF
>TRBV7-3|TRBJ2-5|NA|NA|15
TGTGCCAGCAGCTTAAGTTCTGGGGGGCAAGAGACCCAGTACTTC
CASSLSSGGQETQYF
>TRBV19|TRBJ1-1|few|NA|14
TGTGCCAGTTTTGGGGGGGTGGAGAACACTGAAGCTTTCTTT
CASFGGVENTEAFF
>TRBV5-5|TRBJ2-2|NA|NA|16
TGTGCCAGCAGCGGCTCAAACAGAGCTCGTGCCGGGGAGCTGTTTTTT
CASSGSNRARAGELFF
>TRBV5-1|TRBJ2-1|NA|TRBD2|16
TGCGCCAGCAGCTCCCCCAGCGGGAGGGCCCTCAATGAGCAGTTCTTC
CASSSPSGRALNEQFF